This TCR beta chain was recorded in a study of T cell responses to AZD1222 COVID-19 vaccine. Some second doses came at about 4 weeks and others at about 12 weeks; these were pooled. The CDR3 is 16 residues long. Between the trimmed V and J ends, which lost 0 bases and 7 bases, there was a span of 19 bases. Germline values: CDR1 GTSNPN, CDR2 SVGIG (reference sequence). In regard to this clone: The antigen is undetermined.

The data were produced by immunoSEQ multiplex PCR, yet TCRdb's version contains in-frame clones alone and is incomplete. Here the sample spans 130,000 to 150,000 clones, about 86% being singletons. Findings and caveats of the study: White British people made up most donors, females outnumbered males, and clonal diversity was possibly underestimated. Repertoire sampling occurred only after the peak T cell response.

This TCR derives from an adult who received the AZD1222 COVID-19 vaccine. The sample was peripheral blood, taken 28 days after the second AZD1222 dose. This rearrangement joins TRBV30 to TRBJ1-5, with a tentative D call TRBD1 (6 bases). The CDR3 region is CAWSVPNGGGRQPQHF. For the CDR3, the DNA is TGTGCCTGGAGTGTCCCGAACGGGGGGGGGCGACAGCCCCAGCATTTT.